A single sample is the source of the 18 T cell receptor beta chains below, sequenced in a study of blood T cell repertoires in COVID-19. Sequenced by immunoSEQ multiplex PCR; TCRdb stores in-frame clones only, minus some. The sample includes tens of thousands of clones, around 90% of them seen just once. Sequencing input: peripheral blood. The receptors were sampled from a man in his fifties or sixties with acute or convalescent COVID-19.

The V gene is TRBV19, the J gene TRBJ2-7; D is perhaps TRBD2 (6 bases). Germline V gene data show CDR1 as LNHDA and CDR2 as SQIVND (reference sequence). V was pared by 3 bases and J by 4 bases, with 13 bases between. CDR3 length: 14 residues. The CDR3 reads CASSMVEGWYEQYF. The CDR3, as DNA: TGTGCCAGTAGTATGGTGGAGGGGTGGTACGAGCAGTACTTC.

This chain links TRBV3-1 (or the pseudogene TRBV3-2) with TRBJ2-1; 9 bases map to TRBD1. The CDR3 has 13 amino acids. After removal of 4 bases from V and 10 bases from J, the junction contained 5 bases not matched to a gene. The germline gives CDR1 LGHDT, CDR2 YNNKEL (reference sequence). CDR3 amino acids: CASSRQGEEEQFF. The CDR3 nucleotides are TGTGCCAGCAGCCGACAGGGGGAGGAAGAGCAGTTCTTC.

V gene TRBV5-1 combines with J gene TRBJ1-2, with D unresolved. This CDR3 contains 15 residues. CDR1 is SGHRS and CDR2 is YFSETQ in the germline V gene. Trimming took off 5 bases at V and 3 bases at J, with 17 bases between the two ends. This chain's CDR3 is CASREDAQRDYGYTF. CDR3 sequence (DNA): TGCGCCAGCAGGGAGGACGCCCAGCGGGACTATGGCTACACCTTC.

The rearrangement links TRBV10-3 to TRBJ1-5; D is undetermined. The ends were cut back, 7 bases at V and 2 bases at J, with 9 bases in the middle. The V gene's germline CDR1 is ENHRY and CDR2 SYGVKD. The CDR3 totals 13 residues. The CDR3 reads CAINGEGNQPQHF. DNA for the CDR3: TGTGCCATCAACGGGGAGGGCAATCAGCCCCAGCATTTT.

This rearrangement joins TRBV5-1 to TRBJ1-6, with a tentative D call TRBD1 (6 bases). V was trimmed by 2 bases and J by 10 bases, leaving 25 bases between them. The CDR3 sequence is 18 residues long. Germline CDR1 and CDR2: SGHRS and YFSETQ. The CDR3 region has the DNA TGCGCCAGCAGCTTTGATGCGCCCGGGTCGACAGGTGCCTCACCCCTCCACTTT. Its protein is CASSFDAPGSTGASPLHF. The variable domain in full, completed from reference TRBV5-1 and TRBJ1-6, reads KAGVTQTPRYLIKTRGQQVTLSCSPISGHRSVSWYQQTPGQGLQFLFEYFSETQRNKGNFPGRFSGRQFSNSRSEMNVSTLELGDSALYLCASSFDAPGSTGASPLHFGNGTRLTVT.

The chain recombines TRBV27 with TRBJ1-5, with a weak D call TRBD1 (5 bases). The V gene lost 6 bases and the J gene lost 4 bases, with 16 bases spanning the gap. This CDR3 is built from 15 residues. Germline V CDR1 and CDR2: MNHEY, SMNVEV (reference sequence). The CDR3 protein is CASSQQAGQNQPQHF. DNA of the CDR3: TGTGCCAGCAGCCAGCAGGCAGGGCAAAATCAGCCCCAGCATTTT.

DNA for the CDR3: TGTGCCAGCAGCCTTAGCGGAGGCGGGACAGATACGCAGTATTTT. Translating gives CASSLSGGGTDTQYF. The V call is TRBV11-3, the J call TRBJ2-3, with D maybe TRBD2 (6 bases). Germline CDR1 and CDR2: SGHNT and YENEEA. This CDR3 is built from 15 residues. V was trimmed by 5 bases and J by 3 bases, leaving 15 bases between them.

The chain joins TRBV2 to TRBJ2-7, with 8 positions matching TRBD1. Germline values: CDR1 SNHLY, CDR2 FYNNEI. This CDR3 is 14 amino acids long. V lost 2 bases to trimming and J lost 6 bases; unmatched junction nucleotides: 6. For the CDR3, the DNA is TGTGCCAGCAGTGAACAGGGGGCCTTTGGCGAGCAGTACTTC. Translation gives CASSEQGAFGEQYF.

This chain joins TRBV18 and TRBJ2-7; 7 nucleotides agree with TRBD2. The CDR3 is 14 amino acids. The V gene's germline CDR1 is KGHSH and CDR2 LQKENI. V lost 3 bases to trimming and J lost 0 bases; unmatched junction nucleotides: 2. The CDR3 DNA follows: TGTGCCAGCTCACCTGGGACTAACTCCTACGAGCAGTACTTC. It translates to CASSPGTNSYEQYF.

The CDR3 protein is CASSSGLAGRDEQYF. In DNA, the CDR3 is TGTGCCAGCAGCTCGGGACTAGCGGGAAGGGACGAGCAGTACTTC. This rearrangement joins TRBV5-4 to TRBJ2-7, with 13 positions matching TRBD2. The CDR3 sequence is 15 residues long. J lost 5 bases, V lost 3 bases, and 5 bases had no gene match. Germline V CDR1 and CDR2: SGHNT, YYREEE (reference sequence).

As to this clone: At one boundary the junction diverges from the germline segment, which might be a read error. The rearrangement links TRBV11-2 to TRBJ2-5, with D possibly TRBD2 on 5 matching bases. Germline V gene data show CDR1 as SGHAT and CDR2 as FQNNGV. The length of the CDR3 is 15 residues. This CDR3 is CASSLGTQAQGTQYF. DNA for the CDR3: TGTGCCAGCAGCTTAGGGACTCAAGCCCAAGGGACCCAGTACTTC.

This rearrangement joins TRBV5-4 to TRBJ1-6, with D perhaps TRBD1 (6 bases). Looked up from germline, CDR1 is SGHNT and CDR2 is YYREEE (reference sequence). This CDR3 region has 13 residues. Trimming took 5 bases from V and 6 from J, leaving 9 bases between them. CDR3 DNA sequence: TGTGCCAGCAGAAAGGACAGTAATTCACCCCTCCACTTT. Amino acid sequence: CASRKDSNSPLHF. The full variable domain, in which reference TRBV5-4 and TRBJ1-6 provide the parts outside the CDR3, is ETGVTQSPTHLIKTRGQQVTLRCSSQSGHNTVSWYQQALGQGPQFIFQYYREEENGRGNFPPRFSGLQFPNYSSELNVNALELDDSALYLCASRKDSNSPLHFGNGTRLTVT.

J is TRBJ1-5 and V is TRBV2; a weak D match, TRBD1 (6 bases). The CDR3 loop spans 14 amino acids. V dropped 4 bases and J dropped 0 bases, with 7 bases sitting between them. Germline V gives CDR1 SNHLY, CDR2 FYNNEI. The CDR3 DNA reads TGTGCCAGCAGTGCCAGGGGTAGCAATCAGCCCCAGCATTTT. Encoded protein: CASSARGSNQPQHF.

The J gene is TRBJ2-7, the V gene TRBV7-9; D gene unclear. Germline lookup yields CDR1 SEHNR and CDR2 FQNEAQ (reference sequence). The CDR3 has 12 residues. V was cut by 5 bases and J by 2 bases, with 7 bases left in between. In DNA, the CDR3 is TGTGCCAGCAGCCTCCGTACCTACGAGCAGTACTTC. This gives the protein CASSLRTYEQYF.

This clone was seen more than once but under ten times. V usage is TRBV9 and J usage is TRBJ1-3; 8 bases match TRBD1. V dropped 5 bases and J dropped 4; count of bases not matched to a gene: 8. The germline V gene encodes CDR1 SGDLS and CDR2 YYNGEE. This CDR3 contains 15 residues. The CDR3 DNA reads TGTGCCAGCAGTTCTGGACAGGGTGCAGGAAACACCATATATTTT. It yields the protein CASSSGQGAGNTIYF.

The gene calls are TRBV30 and TRBJ2-3; 10 bases line up with TRBD2. The CDR3 length is 13 residues. Trimming took 4 bases from V and 8 from J; bases not matched to a gene: 6. Germline V gives CDR1 GTSNPN, CDR2 SVGIG (reference sequence). CDR3 in amino acids: CAWMVAGGGTQYF. For the CDR3, the DNA is TGTGCCTGGATGGTAGCGGGAGGAGGTACGCAGTATTTT.

The rearrangement uses TRBV5-1 and TRBJ2-7; 9 bases line up with TRBD1. Losses at the gene ends were 0 bases for V and 2 bases for J; bases not matched to a gene: 6. The CDR3 sequence is 16 residues long. Germline CDR1 reads SGHRS; CDR2 reads YFSETQ. Written as DNA, the CDR3 is TGCGCCAGCAGCTTGGCCGGACAGGGGTTCCCCTACGAGCAGTACTTC. Amino acid sequence: CASSLAGQGFPYEQYF.

This chain uses TRBV18 with TRBJ1-5; 9 bases align to TRBD1. The V gene end was trimmed by 5 bases and the J gene end by 6 bases; junction bases not matched to a gene: 5. Germline CDR1 reads KGHSH; CDR2 reads LQKENI. The CDR3 extends over 14 amino acids. Here the CDR3 DNA reads TGTGCCAGCTCAGCGGGACAGGGCGGTCAGCCCCAGCATTTT. This codes for CASSAGQGGQPQHF.